The source of this T cell receptor beta chain is a study of T cell responses to AZD1222 COVID-19 vaccine. Using immunoSEQ multiplex PCR, the repertoire was profiled, and TCRdb retains in-frame clones only, with some absent. The table shows some 94,000 clones, with roughly 87% occurring only once. In germline, CDR1 is MNHEY, CDR2 SVGAGI. V was shortened by 6 bases and J by 4 bases, with 15 bases between the two germline ends. The CDR3 contains 14 residues. The analysis combined second doses at about 4 or about 12 weeks. The rearrangement uses TRBV6-5 and TRBJ1-2; tentative D call: TRBD1 (5 bases). The material sequenced was peripheral blood, taken 28 days after the second AZD1222 dose. This clonotype was sampled from an adult who received the AZD1222 COVID-19 vaccine. For the CDR3, the DNA is TGTGCCAGCAGCCTGCAAGGGGCCTCCTATGGCTACACCTTC. It yields the protein CASSLQGASYGYTF.